These 23 T cell receptor beta chains originate from one sample sequenced in a study of brain T cells in children with intractable seizures (dated by TCRdb to the early 2020s). The library was generated by the immunoSEQ multiplex PCR assay. TCRdb stores this immuneACCESS table with in-frame sequences only. Part of the clones is absent; in the studies checked, under half of the shortfall reflects unresolved V genes, and no reason is known for the rest. This sample lists 50,000 to 75,000 clones; more than 95% were detected once. The ten largest account for approximately 0.37% of the sample. The time point label, read with the paper, signifies: resected brain tissue, or blood drawn just prior to surgery. The sample here was peripheral blood, taken at surgery. The receptors were sampled from a boy in the first two years of life with focal cortical dysplasia and intractable seizures.

The chain joins TRBV7-2 to TRBJ2-7, with 11 bases identical to TRBD2. Germline V gene data show CDR1 as SGHTA and CDR2 as FQGNSA. The CDR3 length is 18 residues. The J segment lost 6 bases and the V segment lost 3 bases, leaving 16 bases of the junction unmatched. CDR3 in DNA: TGTGCCAGCAGCTTGGGCTGGAGTAGCGGGAGGGCTAAAGGCGAGCAGTACTTC. It specifies CASSLGWSSGRAKGEQYF.

The chain links TRBV28 to TRBJ1-5, with D possibly matching TRBD1 (5 bases). The CDR3 covers 13 residues. Looked up from germline, CDR1 is MDHEN and CDR2 is SYDVKM. Trimming removed 5 bases from V and 3 bases from J, with 8 bases in between. The CDR3 region is CASSGGVNQPQHF. CDR3 coding DNA: TGTGCCAGCAGTGGGGGGGTCAATCAGCCCCAGCATTTT.

The rearrangement joins TRBV19 to TRBJ2-2, with no clear D. CDR3 length: 13 residues. Trimming left V 1 base short and J 4 bases short, with 4 bases between. Germline assignment: CDR1 LNHDA and CDR2 SQIVND (reference sequence). CDR3 residues: CASSIASTGELFF. CDR3 bases: TGTGCCAGTAGTATAGCTAGCACCGGGGAGCTGTTTTTT.

J is TRBJ2-7 and V is TRBV10-3; TRBD2 matches at 8 bases. V lost 6 bases, J lost 0 bases, and 1 base stayed unmatched. The CDR3 covers 13 residues. Germline V CDR1 and CDR2: ENHRY, SYGVKD. In DNA, the CDR3 is TGTGCCATCAGAGGGACTAGCTCCTACGAGCAGTACTTC. Translating gives CAIRGTSSYEQYF.

The V gene is TRBV10-1, the J gene TRBJ2-1; 7 nucleotides agree with TRBD2. CDR1 is WNHNN, CDR2 SYGVQD, per germline (reference sequence). V lost 0 bases and J lost 4; bases outside the gene matches: 9. This CDR3 has 17 amino acids. The CDR3 DNA reads as TGCGCCAGCAGTGAGTCCGGGCGGGAGTGGGGGTACAATGAGCAGTTCTTC. Translation: CASSESGREWGYNEQFF.

The V call is TRBV19, the J call TRBJ1-2; the D gene is possibly TRBD1 (6 bases). The CDR3 sequence is 15 residues long. Germline V CDR1 and CDR2: LNHDA, SQIVND (reference sequence). Trimming shortened V by 5 bases and J by 9 bases, and 22 bases separated the two germline ends. CDR3 DNA: TGTGCCAGTAGTCCCCCCCCACAGGGAGCGAGGCGCTACACCTTC. Translated, it gives CASSPPPQGARRYTF.

The V gene is TRBV5-1, the J gene TRBJ2-2; D might be TRBD1 (6 bases). The CDR3 contains 16 residues. V lost 0 bases and J lost 5, with 14 bases in between. Per the germline V gene, CDR1 is SGHRS and CDR2 is YFSETQ. CDR3 sequence reads: CASSLDPQGLTGELFF. CDR3 coding DNA: TGCGCCAGCAGCTTGGACCCTCAGGGGTTGACCGGGGAGCTGTTTTTT. The entire variable domain, with the rest obtained from reference TRBV5-1 and TRBJ2-2, is as follows: KAGVTQTPRYLIKTRGQQVTLSCSPISGHRSVSWYQQTPGQGLQFLFEYFSETQRNKGNFPGRFSGRQFSNSRSEMNVSTLELGDSALYLCASSLDPQGLTGELFFGEGSRLTVL.

The chain recombines TRBV5-1 with TRBJ2-2, with no clear D. Per the germline V gene, CDR1 is SGHRS and CDR2 is YFSETQ. This CDR3 comprises 15 residues. Trimming cost V 1 base and J 0 bases, with 7 bases left between them. The CDR3 nucleotides are TGCGCCAGCAGCTTGCCCCTCACGAACACCGGGGAGCTGTTTTTT. Its translation: CASSLPLTNTGELFF.

The chain has TRBV5-1 and TRBJ2-6, with 8 bases that match TRBD1. Germline lookup yields CDR1 SGHRS and CDR2 YFSETQ. CDR3 length: 17 amino acids. V shed 4 bases, J shed 0 bases, and the junction held 6 bases outside the gene matches. CDR3 residues: CASSRTGPTSGANVLTF. The DNA for the CDR3 is TGCGCCAGCAGCCGGACAGGGCCTACCTCTGGGGCCAACGTCCTGACTTTC.

The chain recombines TRBV5-1 with TRBJ2-3, with TRBD1 identical over 7 bases. CDR1 and CDR2 (germline): SGHRS, YFSETQ. V gave up 3 bases and J gave up 2 bases; unmatched junction bases: 3. CDR3 length: 14 residues. CDR3: CASSSGTATDTQYF. In nucleotides, the CDR3 is TGCGCCAGCAGCTCCGGGACAGCCACAGATACGCAGTATTTT.

The chain uses TRBV2 and TRBJ2-7; either TRBD1 or TRBD2 may supply D (5 bases each). Germline values: CDR1 SNHLY, CDR2 FYNNEI. V lost 2 bases and J 7 bases, leaving 12 bases between the germline ends. This CDR3 is built from 13 residues. Written as DNA, the CDR3 is TGTGCCAGCAGTGAAATGGGGACGGGTGAGCAGTACTTC. Its translation is CASSEMGTGEQYF.

DNA for the CDR3: TGCGCCAGCAGCTTGGGACAGGGAAACGAGCAGTACTTC. Its protein is CASSLGQGNEQYF. V gene TRBV5-1 combines with J gene TRBJ2-7, with 7 bases that match TRBD1. V shed 0 bases, J shed 5 bases, and the junction held 2 bases outside the gene matches. Germline CDR1 is SGHRS and CDR2 is YFSETQ. This CDR3 is built from 13 residues.

The V call is TRBV6-5, the J call TRBJ2-5; a possible D gene is TRBD2 (5 bases). Deletions cut 5 bases from V and 7 bases from J, with 17 bases between. Germline CDR1 MNHEY, CDR2 SVGAGI. The CDR3 has 14 residues. CDR3 amino acids: CASSRTGVRGTQYF. In DNA form, the CDR3 reads TGTGCCAGCAGTCGTACTGGTGTTCGGGGGACCCAGTACTTC.

This chain links TRBV6-2 or TRBV6-3 with TRBJ2-5; D ambiguous. The CDR3 sequence is 12 residues long. Deletions cut 3 bases from V and 3 bases from J, with 5 bases between. Germline-derived CDR1 and CDR2 are MNHEY and SVGEGT. The CDR3 bases are TGTGCCAGCAGTTATTGGGAAGAGACCCAGTACTTC. Amino acids: CASSYWEETQYF.

The rearrangement joins TRBV4-3 to TRBJ2-7; 7 bases match TRBD2. This CDR3 contains 15 residues. The junction had 3 bases not matched to a gene; V was cut back by 0 bases and J by 1 base. The germline CDR1 and CDR2 sequences are LGHNA and YSLEER. The CDR3 nucleotides read TGCGCCAGCAGCCAAGAGAGGGGAGGGTCCTACGAGCAGTACTTC. Translated: CASSQERGGSYEQYF.

This clone was seen once. The J gene is TRBJ2-1, the V gene TRBV9; 7 bases are a match to TRBD2. Germline assignment: CDR1 SGDLS and CDR2 YYNGEE. With V trimmed by 4 bases and J by 8 bases, 6 bases remained unmatched. The CDR3 covers 13 residues. The CDR3 DNA reads as TGTGCCAGCAGCCCCGGACTAGTCTATGAGCAGTTCTTC. This sequence encodes CASSPGLVYEQFF.

In this sample, this clone turned up once. This sequence joins TRBV2 and TRBJ2-5; 7 bases fit TRBD1. The V gene's germline CDR1 is SNHLY and CDR2 FYNNEI. V shed 2 bases and J 13 bases; nucleotides not matched to a gene: 16. The CDR3 sequence is 15 residues long. The CDR3 DNA is TGTGCCAGCAGTGAATGGTCGAGACAGGGAGCTCCCCCGTACTTC. Residues: CASSEWSRQGAPPYF.

The chain combines TRBV27 with TRBJ2-1, with D maybe TRBD2 (8 bases). V gave up 8 bases and J gave up 4 bases, with 30 bases separating them. CDR3 length equals 19 residues. CDR1 and CDR2 from the germline V gene are MNHEY and SMNVEV (reference sequence). DNA for the CDR3: TGTGCCAGCGATGCGGTGGCAGGGGGTCGAGCGGGGGATTACAATGAGCAGTTCTTC. This codes for CASDAVAGGRAGDYNEQFF.

This clone showed up just once. The chain has TRBV7-8 and TRBJ2-2; TRBD1 agrees at 7 bases. The CDR3 covers 16 residues. The V gene end was trimmed by 0 bases and the J gene end by 2 bases; junction bases not matched to a gene: 3. Germline-derived CDR1 and CDR2 are SGHVS and FQNEAQ. CDR3 DNA sequence: TGTGCCAGCAGCTTAGCGACAGGGTCAAACACCGGGGAGCTGTTTTTT. This translates into CASSLATGSNTGELFF. Together with reference TRBV7-8 and TRBJ2-2, the CDR3 gives the full variable domain: GAGVSQSPRYKVAKRGQDVALRCDPISGHVSLFWYQQALGQGPEFLTYFQNEAQLDKSGLPSDRFFAERPEGSVSTLKIQRTQQEDSAVYLCASSLATGSNTGELFFGEGSRLTVL.

The rearrangement links TRBV18 to TRBJ2-3, with TRBD2 matching over 7 bases. J gave up 0 bases and V 1 base, and 10 bases lay outside the gene matches. The CDR3 is made up of 18 amino acids. CDR1 KGHSH and CDR2 LQKENI come from the germline V gene. The CDR3 DNA follows: TGTGCCAGCTCACCACAAACCCCTAGCGGATCAAGCACAGATACGCAGTATTTT. Translation gives CASSPQTPSGSSTDTQYF.

This chain links TRBV6-7 with TRBJ2-7; the match to TRBD2 covers 11 bases. TRBV6-7 is treated as an ORF (open reading frame) with a function not yet certain. V lost 4 bases, J lost 2 bases, and 4 bases stayed unmatched. CDR3 size: 15 residues. DNA of the CDR3: TGTGCCAGCAGTTTGACTAGCGGGATTGCCTACGAGCAGTACTTC. Translation: CASSLTSGIAYEQYF.

This chain links TRBV7-7 with TRBJ2-2; 10 bases match TRBD1. CDR1 is SSHAT, CDR2 FNYEAQ, per germline (reference sequence). The CDR3 consists of 16 residues. V lost 5 bases, J lost 1 base, and 4 bases stayed unmatched. CDR3 residues: CASSPGTGVNTGELFF. CDR3 bases: TGTGCCAGCAGCCCCGGGACAGGGGTGAACACCGGGGAGCTGTTTTTT.

The chain carries TRBV25-1 and TRBJ2-2; 8 positions agree with TRBD2. The CDR3 consists of 17 residues. Germline CDR1 and CDR2: MGHDK and SYGVNS. V trimming: 0 bases; J trimming: 5 bases; junction bases outside the gene matches: 8. The CDR3 DNA reads TGTGCCAGCAGTGAATACCGGCTAGCGGGTGTAACCGGGGAGCTGTTTTTT. This encodes CASSEYRLAGVTGELFF.